The 23 T cell receptor beta chains reported below all come from one sample, sequenced in a study of a mutant IDH1 vaccine in newly diagnosed glioma. The assay was immunoSEQ multiplex PCR, and TCRdb's table has in-frame clones only and misses some. The sample includes about 94,000 clones, just under 90% seen only once; the top ten take roughly 0.78%. Time point in this sample: week 47, end of study. Every vaccination contained 300 ug of the mutant IDH1 20-mer peptide and was paired with topical imiquimod. These TCRs' antigens remain unknown. This specimen consisted of PBMCs, obtained from a glioma patient whose treatment included an IDH1 peptide vaccine. The receptors derive from a woman aged 50 to 60 with glioma.

This chain connects TRBV7-8 to TRBJ2-7, with D maybe TRBD1 (6 bases). The germline V gene has CDR1 SGHVS and CDR2 FQNEAQ. V was cut by 5 bases and J by 0 bases, with 11 bases left in between. The CDR3 sequence is 14 residues long. CDR3 sequence: CASSPGQSSYEQYF. The CDR3 DNA reads TGTGCCAGCAGCCCCGGACAGAGCTCCTACGAGCAGTACTTC. Supplemented by reference TRBV7-8 and TRBJ2-7, the full variable domain reads GAGVSQSPRYKVAKRGQDVALRCDPISGHVSLFWYQQALGQGPEFLTYFQNEAQLDKSGLPSDRFFAERPEGSVSTLKIQRTQQEDSAVYLCASSPGQSSYEQYFGPGTRLTVT.

This sequence joins TRBV27 and TRBJ1-5; 10 bases agree with TRBD1. In germline, CDR1 is MNHEY, CDR2 SMNVEV (reference sequence). The CDR3 is 14 residues long. The junction had 7 bases not matched to a gene; V was cut back by 10 bases and J by 4 bases. CDR3 sequence reads: CAIEGTGVNQPQHF. The CDR3 region has the DNA TGTGCCATCGAAGGGACAGGGGTTAATCAGCCCCAGCATTTT.

This chain uses TRBV11-2 with TRBJ1-1; D is unclear. The CDR3 is made up of 14 amino acids. Germline CDR1 reads SGHAT; CDR2 reads FQNNGV. V lost 5 bases, J lost 0 bases, and 10 bases lay in between. In DNA form, the CDR3 reads TGTGCCAGCAGCCGGTTTGGGCTGAACACTGAAGCTTTCTTT. Protein product: CASSRFGLNTEAFF.

V usage is TRBV10-3 and J usage is TRBJ2-1; D possibly corresponds to TRBD1 (5 bases). From germline, CDR1 is ENHRY and CDR2 SYGVKD. The CDR3 contains 15 residues. V was cut by 10 bases and J by 8 bases, with 24 bases left in between. Here the CDR3 DNA reads TGTGCCACCGAGCCTACCACAACGCTAGGGGATGAGCAGTTCTTC. Translation: CATEPTTTLGDEQFF.

This clone was detected once. The chain's CDR3 is CASSDTAYSGANVLTF. DNA of the CDR3: TGTGCCAGCAGTGATACAGCGTACTCTGGGGCCAACGTCCTGACTTTC. The chain links TRBV2 to TRBJ2-6, with D unclear. The ends were cut back, 3 bases at V and 0 bases at J, with 9 bases in the middle. This CDR3 region has 16 residues. CDR1 SNHLY and CDR2 FYNNEI come from the germline V gene.

The V call is TRBV27, the J call TRBJ2-7, with no clear D. CDR3 length: 11 amino acids. The germline V gene encodes CDR1 MNHEY and CDR2 SMNVEV (reference sequence). V gave up 8 bases and J gave up 2 bases, with 7 bases separating them. The CDR3 spells CASSTAYEQYF. CDR3 bases: TGTGCCAGCTCCACGGCCTACGAGCAGTACTTC.

The CDR3 sequence: CASSSGISYNEQFF. CDR3 DNA sequence: TGTGCCAGCTCGAGCGGGATTTCCTACAATGAGCAGTTCTTC. The chain is built from TRBV6-4 and TRBJ2-1; 7 positions agree with TRBD2. The CDR3 loop spans 14 amino acids. J lost 1 base, V lost 8 bases, and 5 bases had no gene match. Germline assignment: CDR1 MRHNA and CDR2 SNTAGT.

V usage is TRBV19 and J usage is TRBJ1-1, with no clear D. This CDR3 is built from 15 residues. In germline, CDR1 is LNHDA, CDR2 SQIVND (reference sequence). Trimming removed 3 bases from V and 2 bases from J, with 13 bases in between. In nucleotides, the CDR3 is TGTGCCAGTAGTATTTTTCGTGATGGAAACACTGAAGCTTTCTTT. It specifies CASSIFRDGNTEAFF.

The rearrangement links TRBV7-5 to TRBJ2-7; no DNA check was done on the table's D call, TRBD2. TRBV7-5 is deemed a pseudogene. The CDR3 sequence is 14 residues long. The CDR3 bases are TGTGCCAGGGCGGCGGGGTCGGGCTCCTACGAGCAGTACTTC. Translation: CARAAGSGSYEQYF.

There are a few counts of this clone. The CDR3 DNA reads as TGTGCCAGCAAACTAGCGTTCGGCACAGATACGCAGTATTTT. This translates into CASKLAFGTDTQYF. The V and J genes are TRBV6-1 and TRBJ2-3; TRBD2 matches at 7 bases. Germline V gene lookup returns CDR1 MNHNS and CDR2 SASEGT. V gave up 7 bases and J gave up 1 base; unmatched junction bases: 5. CDR3 length: 14 residues.

The rearrangement uses TRBV19 and TRBJ2-2; a possible D gene is TRBD2 (5 bases). The germline CDR1 and CDR2 sequences are LNHDA and SQIVND (reference sequence). V lost 6 bases, J lost 6 bases, and 20 bases lay in between. The CDR3 totals 16 residues. CDR3 DNA sequence: TGTGCCAGTAGCCACGTAACTAGGAAGCGGCCCGGGGAGCTGTTTTTT. It specifies CASSHVTRKRPGELFF. The complete variable domain, with remaining parts taken from reference TRBV19 and TRBJ2-2, reads DGGITQSPKYLFRKEGQNVTLSCEQNLNHDAMYWYRQDPGQGLRLIYYSQIVNDFQKGDIAEGYSVSREKKESFPLTVTSAQKNPTAFYLCASSHVTRKRPGELFFGEGSRLTVL.

This chain uses TRBV7-6 with TRBJ1-3; D uncertain. Trimming pared 3 bases from V and 0 bases from J, leaving 12 bases between. Germline V gene sequence: CDR1 SGHVS, CDR2 FNYEAQ. The CDR3 contains 16 residues. This CDR3 is CASSFRSGASGNTIYF. CDR3 DNA: TGTGCCAGCAGCTTTCGATCAGGTGCCTCTGGAAACACCATATATTTT.

Here the CDR3 DNA reads TGTGCCAGCAGTCTAGGGACCGCGGGCCCAGATACGCAGTATTTT. It encodes CASSLGTAGPDTQYF. The gene calls are TRBV2 and TRBJ2-3; possibly TRBD1 or TRBD2 for D (5 bases each). Germline CDR1 SNHLY, CDR2 FYNNEI. The CDR3 spans 15 residues. The V end was cut by 5 bases, the J end by 4 bases, with 16 bases between.

The chain is built from TRBV27 and TRBJ1-1; TRBD1 matches 7 bases. This CDR3 spans 14 amino acids. V lost 6 bases to trimming and J lost 4 bases; unmatched junction nucleotides: 8. Looked up from germline, CDR1 is MNHEY and CDR2 is SMNVEV (reference sequence). The CDR3 DNA follows: TGTGCCAGCAGCCGGACAGGAGGGGTCACTGAAGCTTTCTTT. Its protein product is CASSRTGGVTEAFF.

The chain employs TRBV10-3 and TRBJ2-2, with 12 bases identical to TRBD2. CDR1 ENHRY and CDR2 SYGVKD come from the germline V gene. With V trimmed by 8 bases and J by 1 base, 11 bases remained unmatched. The CDR3 runs 18 residues. The chain's CDR3 is CAIGEWASGRGNTGELFF. The CDR3, as DNA: TGTGCCATCGGGGAGTGGGCTAGCGGGAGGGGGAACACCGGGGAGCTGTTTTTT.

V is TRBV6-1 and J is TRBJ1-4; the D is unclear. Germline V CDR1 and CDR2: MNHNS, SASEGT. The CDR3 is made up of 15 amino acids. V was shortened by 2 bases and J by 0 bases, with 7 bases between the two germline ends. CDR3: CASSEWFATNEKLFF. Written as DNA, the CDR3 is TGTGCCAGCAGTGAATGGTTTGCAACTAATGAAAAACTGTTTTTT.

The chain is built from TRBV29-1 and TRBJ2-7; TRBD2 aligns across 10 bases. Germline V gene data show CDR1 as SQVTM and CDR2 as ANQGSEA. This CDR3 spans 15 amino acids. V was clipped by 3 bases and J by 5 bases; unmatched bases: 10. Here the CDR3 reads CSVEIPSGSVHEQYF. CDR3 nucleotides: TGCAGCGTTGAGATTCCTAGCGGGAGCGTCCACGAGCAGTACTTC.

The chain combines TRBV2 with TRBJ2-7; 12 nucleotides line up with TRBD2. CDR1 is SNHLY and CDR2 is FYNNEI in the germline V gene. CDR3 length: 15 residues. V dropped 1 base and J dropped 3; count of bases not matched to a gene: 1. CDR3 residues: CASSEGTSGVYEQYF. CDR3 nucleotide sequence: TGTGCCAGCAGTGAAGGGACTAGCGGGGTCTACGAGCAGTACTTC.

The gene calls are TRBV5-4 and TRBJ2-4; D unclear. V was cut by 3 bases and J by 6 bases, with 4 bases left in between. CDR1 is SGHNT and CDR2 is YYREEE in the germline V gene (reference sequence). The CDR3 has 11 residues. Here the CDR3 reads CASSSRNIQYF. The CDR3, as DNA: TGTGCCAGCAGCTCCCGAAACATTCAGTACTTC.

CDR3 sequence (DNA): TGCGCCAGCAAGGACCTCCCTGGGGCCTACGAGCAGTACTTC. Translation gives CASKDLPGAYEQYF. This chain links TRBV5-1 with TRBJ2-7, with D unclear. Germline V gene lookup returns CDR1 SGHRS and CDR2 YFSETQ. The CDR3 is 14 amino acids. Trimming took off 6 bases at V and 2 bases at J, with 15 bases between the two ends.

The rearrangement links TRBV28 to TRBJ1-5, with D perhaps TRBD1 (5 bases). Trimming removed 7 bases from V and 2 bases from J, with 15 bases in between. The CDR3 is 15 amino acids. CDR1 and CDR2 (germline): MDHEN, SYDVKM. CDR3 amino acids: CASILRGRGNQPQHF. In DNA, the CDR3 is TGTGCCAGCATCCTGAGGGGCAGGGGCAATCAGCCCCAGCATTTT.

The gene calls are TRBV13 and TRBJ1-3; no firm D call. The germline V and J ends were trimmed by 4 bases and 0 bases, with 4 bases remaining between them. Germline CDR1 and CDR2: PRHDT and FYEKMQ (reference sequence). CDR3 length: 13 amino acids. As DNA, the CDR3 is TGTGCCAGCAGCTCATACTCTGGAAACACCATATATTTT. Translated, it gives CASSSYSGNTIYF.

The chain links TRBV7-3 to TRBJ2-3, with a tentative D call TRBD1 (5 bases). With 2 bases removed from V and 1 base from J, the gap between germline ends came to 7 bases. The CDR3 is made up of 14 amino acids. Per the germline V gene, CDR1 is SGHTA and CDR2 is FQGTGA. CDR3 bases: TGTGCCAGCAGCTTAGGGGCTGGCACAGATACGCAGTATTTT. It codes for CASSLGAGTDTQYF. The full variable domain, with the rest looked up from reference TRBV7-3 and TRBJ2-3, is GAGVSQTPSNKVTEKGKYVELRCDPISGHTALYWYRQSLGQGPEFLIYFQGTGAADDSGLPNDRFFAVRPEGSVSTLKIQRTERGDSAVYLCASSLGAGTDTQYFGPGTRLTVL.